Sequencing of this T cell receptor (beta chain) was carried out in a study of shared clonotypes between healthy human individuals. Germline V gives CDR1 SNHLY, CDR2 FYNNEI. This CDR3 is built from 10 residues. V was cut by 7 bases and J by 5 bases, with 3 bases left in between. Deep was the level at which the assay was run. This table comes from immunoSEQ multiplex PCR, and its TCRdb copy is limited to in-frame clones, with some not included. The sample includes about 2.2 million clones, 85% to 95% seen only once; the top ten take over 1.5%. About this clone itself: Its specificity is not known.

Study conclusions and caveats: Memory subsets generally showed smaller estimated richness than naive subsets did. Large depth notwithstanding, sorted-subset sequencing proved incomplete by rarefaction.

Naive CD8 cells lacked CD45RO and underwent positive selection for CCR7, leaving out terminally differentiated effector memory CD45RA+ cells. The origin of this receptor is a man aged 18 to 35 in good health. Some clones in this sample may be carry-over from other donors' samples. This chain connects TRBV2 to TRBJ2-1; no firm D call. Sequenced input: naive CD8+ T cells from PBMCs. The CDR3 bases are TGTGCCAGCAAAGACAATGAGCAGTTCTTC. Its translation: CASKDNEQFF.